The clone carrying this T cell receptor (beta chain) was counted at least ten times. The antigen is not known. Between the trimmed V and J ends, which lost 4 bases and 0 bases, there was a span of 7 bases. The CDR3 spans 13 residues. In germline, CDR1 is SGDLS, CDR2 YYNGEE. The sample belongs to a study of CD8 T cells in ankylosing spondylitis. Study outcomes and limitations: Within matched ankylosing spondylitis synovial fluid, disease-linked clones were reportedly significantly enriched.

The authors made TCR beta libraries by quantitative 5'-RACE with molecular barcodes. TCRdb re-derived calls from the 5' RACE reads in MiXCR, one entry per CDR3 protein. This repertoire shows approximately 250,000 distinct CDR3 sequences, roughly 8.2% found once; its top ten account for roughly 5%. The TCR sequence derives from a female donor with ankylosing spondylitis or in good health (not recorded which). The sequenced sample was blood, either unsorted or a sorted T cell fraction (not recorded which). The V gene is TRBV9, the J gene TRBJ1-1; D gene ambiguous. This chain's CDR3 is CASSMALNTEAFF. The CDR3 DNA sequence: TGTGCCAGCAGCATGGCTTTGAACACTGAAGCTTTCTTT.